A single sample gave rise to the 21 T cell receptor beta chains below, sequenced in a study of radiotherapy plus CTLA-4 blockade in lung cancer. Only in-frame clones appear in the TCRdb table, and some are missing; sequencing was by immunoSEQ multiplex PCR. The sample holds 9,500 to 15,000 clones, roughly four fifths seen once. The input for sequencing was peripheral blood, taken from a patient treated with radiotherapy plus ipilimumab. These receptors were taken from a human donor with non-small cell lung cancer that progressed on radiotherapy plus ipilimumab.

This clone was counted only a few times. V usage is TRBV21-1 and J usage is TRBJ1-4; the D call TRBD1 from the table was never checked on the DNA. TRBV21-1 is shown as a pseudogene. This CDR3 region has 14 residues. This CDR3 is CASIGTGGNEKLFF. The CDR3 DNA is TGTGCCAGCATCGGGACAGGAGGAAATGAAAAACTGTTTTTT.

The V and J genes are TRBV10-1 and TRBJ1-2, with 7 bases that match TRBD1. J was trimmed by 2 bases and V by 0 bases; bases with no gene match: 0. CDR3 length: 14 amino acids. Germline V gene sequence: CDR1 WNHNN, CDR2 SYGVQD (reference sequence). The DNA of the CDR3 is TGCGCCAGCAGTGAGTCGACAGGGAACTATGGCTACACCTTC. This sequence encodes CASSESTGNYGYTF.

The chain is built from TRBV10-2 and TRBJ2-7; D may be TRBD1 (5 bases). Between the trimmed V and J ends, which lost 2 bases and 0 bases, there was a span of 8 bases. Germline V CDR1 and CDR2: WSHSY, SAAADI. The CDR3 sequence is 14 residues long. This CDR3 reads CASSETGVSYEQYF. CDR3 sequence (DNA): TGCGCCAGCAGTGAGACAGGTGTCTCCTACGAGCAGTACTTC.

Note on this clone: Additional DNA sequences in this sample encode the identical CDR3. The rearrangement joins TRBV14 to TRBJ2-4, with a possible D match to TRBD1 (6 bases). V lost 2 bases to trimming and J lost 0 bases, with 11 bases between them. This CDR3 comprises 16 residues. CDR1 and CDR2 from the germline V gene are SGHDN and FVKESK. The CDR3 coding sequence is TGTGCCAGCAGCCAACCCACAGGGCTAGCCAAAAACATTCAGTACTTC. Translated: CASSQPTGLAKNIQYF. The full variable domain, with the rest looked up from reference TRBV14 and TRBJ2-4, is EAGVTQFPSHSVIEKGQTVTLRCDPISGHDNLYWYRRVMGKEIKFLLHFVKESKQDESGMPNNRFLAERTGGTYSTLKVQPAELEDSGVYFCASSQPTGLAKNIQYFGAGTRLSVL.

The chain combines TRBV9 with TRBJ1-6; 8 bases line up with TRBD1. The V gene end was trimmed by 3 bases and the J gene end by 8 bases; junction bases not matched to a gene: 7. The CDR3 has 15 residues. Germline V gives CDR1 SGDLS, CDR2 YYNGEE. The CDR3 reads CASSGAGTGYSPLHF. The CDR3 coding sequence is TGTGCCAGCAGCGGGGCCGGGACAGGATATTCACCCCTCCACTTT.

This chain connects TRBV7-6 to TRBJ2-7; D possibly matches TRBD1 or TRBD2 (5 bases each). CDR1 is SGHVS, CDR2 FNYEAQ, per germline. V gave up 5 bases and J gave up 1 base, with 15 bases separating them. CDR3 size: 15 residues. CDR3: CASSSRDASSYEQYF. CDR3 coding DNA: TGTGCCAGCAGCAGCCGGGACGCAAGTTCCTACGAGCAGTACTTC.

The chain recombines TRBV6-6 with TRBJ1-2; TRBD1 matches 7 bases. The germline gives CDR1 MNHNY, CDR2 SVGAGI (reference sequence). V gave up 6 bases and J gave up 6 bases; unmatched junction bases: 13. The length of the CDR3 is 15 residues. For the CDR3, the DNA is TGTGCCAGCAGGGCCCCCGGGACAGTTTCCAATGGCTACACCTTC. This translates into CASRAPGTVSNGYTF.

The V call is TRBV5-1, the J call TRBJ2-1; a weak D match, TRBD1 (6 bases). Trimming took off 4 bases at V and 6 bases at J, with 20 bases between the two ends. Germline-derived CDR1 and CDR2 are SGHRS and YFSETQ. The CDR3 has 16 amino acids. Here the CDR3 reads CASSPKGEPTFNEQFF. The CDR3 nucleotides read TGCGCCAGCAGCCCGAAGGGGGAACCGACCTTCAATGAGCAGTTCTTC.

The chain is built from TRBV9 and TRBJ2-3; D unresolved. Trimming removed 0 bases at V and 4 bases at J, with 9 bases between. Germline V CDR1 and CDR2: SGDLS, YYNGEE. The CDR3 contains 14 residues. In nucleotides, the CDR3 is TGTGCCAGCAGCGTAGTTGCTGGTCCAGATACGCAGTATTTT. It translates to CASSVVAGPDTQYF.

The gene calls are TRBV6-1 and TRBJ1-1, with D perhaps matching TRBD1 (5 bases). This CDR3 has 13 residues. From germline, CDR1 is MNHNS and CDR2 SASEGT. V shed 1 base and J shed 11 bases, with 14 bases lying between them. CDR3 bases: TGTGCCAGCAGTGAAGGGGGCAGGGACCTGGCTTTCTTT. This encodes CASSEGGRDLAFF.

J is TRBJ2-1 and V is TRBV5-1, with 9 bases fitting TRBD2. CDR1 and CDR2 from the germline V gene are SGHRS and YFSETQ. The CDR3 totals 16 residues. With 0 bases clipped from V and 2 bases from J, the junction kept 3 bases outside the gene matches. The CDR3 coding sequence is TGCGCCAGCAGCTTGGAAGTAGCGGGGGCCTACAATGAGCAGTTCTTC. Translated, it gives CASSLEVAGAYNEQFF.

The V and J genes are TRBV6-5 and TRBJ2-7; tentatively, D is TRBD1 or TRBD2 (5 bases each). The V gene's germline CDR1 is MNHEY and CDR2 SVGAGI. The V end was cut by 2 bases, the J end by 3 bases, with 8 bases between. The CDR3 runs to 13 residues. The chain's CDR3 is CASSYGTNYEQYF. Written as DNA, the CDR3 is TGTGCCAGCAGTTACGGGACGAACTACGAGCAGTACTTC.

The CDR3 sequence is CASSQERPQAGLYGYTF. The CDR3 DNA sequence: TGTGCCAGCAGCCAAGAAAGACCCCAGGCCGGCCTCTATGGCTACACCTTC. The gene calls are TRBV4-2 and TRBJ1-2; D ambiguous. Per the germline V gene, CDR1 is LGHNA and CDR2 is YNFKEQ. The CDR3 consists of 17 residues. V was cut by 0 bases and J by 4 bases, with 18 bases left in between.

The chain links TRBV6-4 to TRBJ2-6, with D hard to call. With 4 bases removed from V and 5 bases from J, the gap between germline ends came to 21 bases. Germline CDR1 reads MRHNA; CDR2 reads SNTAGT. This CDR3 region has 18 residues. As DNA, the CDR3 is TGTGCCAGCAGTGTCATGCGCACACGACAAAGTCGGGCCAACGTCCTGACTTTC. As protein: CASSVMRTRQSRANVLTF.

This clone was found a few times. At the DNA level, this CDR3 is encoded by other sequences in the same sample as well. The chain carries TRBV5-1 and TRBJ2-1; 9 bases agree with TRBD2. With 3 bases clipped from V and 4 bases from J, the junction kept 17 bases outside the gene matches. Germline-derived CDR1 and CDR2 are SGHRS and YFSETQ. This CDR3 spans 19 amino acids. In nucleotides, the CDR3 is TGCGCCAGCAGCTCAGGCCTCGCGGGGGGGCCTACTACTTACAATGAGCAGTTCTTC. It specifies CASSSGLAGGPTTYNEQFF.

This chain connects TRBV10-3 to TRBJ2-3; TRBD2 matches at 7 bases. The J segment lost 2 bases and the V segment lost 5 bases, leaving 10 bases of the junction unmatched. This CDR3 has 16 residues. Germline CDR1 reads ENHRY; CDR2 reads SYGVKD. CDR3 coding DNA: TGTGCCATCAGTATCACCCGGGACTATAACACAGATACGCAGTATTTT. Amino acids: CAISITRDYNTDTQYF.

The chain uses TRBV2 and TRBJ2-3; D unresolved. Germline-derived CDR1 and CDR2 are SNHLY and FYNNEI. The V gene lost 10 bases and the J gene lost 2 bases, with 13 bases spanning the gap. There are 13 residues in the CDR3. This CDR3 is CATNLDVTDTQYF. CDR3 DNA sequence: TGTGCCACCAACCTTGACGTCACAGATACGCAGTATTTT. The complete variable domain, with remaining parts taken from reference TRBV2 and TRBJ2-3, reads EPEVTQTPSHQVTQMGQEVILRCVPISNHLYFYWYRQILGQKVEFLVSFYNNEISEKSEIFDDQFSVERPDGSNFTLKIRSTKLEDSAMYFCATNLDVTDTQYFGPGTRLTVL.

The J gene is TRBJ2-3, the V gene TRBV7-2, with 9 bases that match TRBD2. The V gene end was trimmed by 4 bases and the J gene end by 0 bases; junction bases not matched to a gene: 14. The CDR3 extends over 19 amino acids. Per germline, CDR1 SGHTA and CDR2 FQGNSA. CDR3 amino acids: CASSSSRTSVSPSTDTQYF. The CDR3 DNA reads TGTGCCAGCAGCTCTTCCAGGACTAGCGTTTCTCCTAGCACAGATACGCAGTATTTT. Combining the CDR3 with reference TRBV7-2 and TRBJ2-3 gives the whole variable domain GAGVSQSPSNKVTEKGKDVELRCDPISGHTALYWYRQSLGQGLEFLIYFQGNSAPDKSGLPSDRFSAERTGGSVSTLTIQRTQQEDSAVYLCASSSSRTSVSPSTDTQYFGPGTRLTVL.

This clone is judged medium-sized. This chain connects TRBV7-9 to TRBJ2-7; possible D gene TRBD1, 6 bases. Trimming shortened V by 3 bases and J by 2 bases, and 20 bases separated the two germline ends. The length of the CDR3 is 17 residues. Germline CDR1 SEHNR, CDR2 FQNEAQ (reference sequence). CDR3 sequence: CASSLVDRHPVPYEQYF. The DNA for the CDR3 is TGTGCCAGCAGCTTGGTAGACAGGCACCCCGTGCCCTACGAGCAGTACTTC.

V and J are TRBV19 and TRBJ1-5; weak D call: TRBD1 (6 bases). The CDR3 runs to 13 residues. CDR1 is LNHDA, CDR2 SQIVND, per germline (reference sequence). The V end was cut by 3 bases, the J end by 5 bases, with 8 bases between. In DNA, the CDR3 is TGTGCCAGTAGTATCAACAGGGATCAGCCCCAGCATTTT. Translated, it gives CASSINRDQPQHF.

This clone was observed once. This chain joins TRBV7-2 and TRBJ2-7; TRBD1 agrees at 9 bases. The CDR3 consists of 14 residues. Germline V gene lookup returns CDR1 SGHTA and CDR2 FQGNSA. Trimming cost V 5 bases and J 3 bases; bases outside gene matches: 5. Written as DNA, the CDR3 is TGTGCCAGCAGCCGATCGGGACAGGGCTACGAGCAGTACTTC. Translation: CASSRSGQGYEQYF.